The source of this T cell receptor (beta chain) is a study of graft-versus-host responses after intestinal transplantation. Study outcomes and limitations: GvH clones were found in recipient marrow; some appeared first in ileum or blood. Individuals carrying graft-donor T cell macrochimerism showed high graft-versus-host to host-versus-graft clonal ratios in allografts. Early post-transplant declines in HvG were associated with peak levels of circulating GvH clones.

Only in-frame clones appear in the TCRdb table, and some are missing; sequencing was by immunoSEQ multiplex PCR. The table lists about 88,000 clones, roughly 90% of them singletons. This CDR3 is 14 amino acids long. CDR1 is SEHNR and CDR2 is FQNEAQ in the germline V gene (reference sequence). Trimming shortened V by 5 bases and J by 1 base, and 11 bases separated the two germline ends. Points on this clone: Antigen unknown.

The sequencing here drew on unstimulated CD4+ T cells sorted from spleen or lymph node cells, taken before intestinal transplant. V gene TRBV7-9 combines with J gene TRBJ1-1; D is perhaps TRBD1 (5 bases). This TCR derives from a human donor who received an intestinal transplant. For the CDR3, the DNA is TGTGCCAGCAGCCGCGGGGGGGGGAACACTGAAGCTTTCTTT. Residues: CASSRGGGNTEAFF. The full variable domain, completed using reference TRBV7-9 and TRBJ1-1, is DTGVSQNPRHKITKRGQNVTFRCDPISEHNRLYWYRQTLGQGPEFLTYFQNEAQLEKSRLLSDRFSAERPKGSFSTLEIQRTEQGDSAMYLCASSRGGGNTEAFFGQGTRLTVV.